The T cell receptor beta chain under discussion was sequenced for a study of CXCR3-negative and CXCR3-positive naive CD8 T cells. A note on this clonotype: As yet, its antigen is unknown.

Each TRB cDNA library was prepared by 5' RACE (with UMI labels). TCRdb re-called the 5' RACE reads; every CDR3 protein appears as one record, without DNA. This sample's clone table lists approximately 88,000 distinct CDR3 sequences. Study-level findings and limits: Researchers reported similar TRBV-TRBJ usage in naive CXCR3-negative and CXCR3-positive cells, though memory differed.

This receptor was obtained from a human donor in good health. Some clones in this sample may be carry-over from other donors' samples. Sample: naive CXCR3- CD8+ T cells from blood. Subset indicated: CD45RO-CCR7+CD27+CD95- naive CD8+ T cells lacking CXCR3 (TNR3-).

CDR3: CASSEEGTVFTEAFF. The rearrangement joins TRBV5-1 to TRBJ1-1; TCRdb's D call of TRBD1 is untestable without DNA. CDR1 and CDR2 from the germline V gene are SGHRS and YFSETQ. This CDR3 has 15 residues. Variable domain in full (rest from reference TRBV5-1 and TRBJ1-1): KAGVTQTPRYLIKTRGQQVTLSCSPISGHRSVSWYQQTPGQGLQFLFEYFSETQRNKGNFPGRFSGRQFSNSRSEMNVSTLELGDSALYLCASSEEGTVFTEAFFGQGTRLTVV.